Given below is one TCR beta chain in context. Libraries were prepared by immunoSEQ multiplex PCR; TCRdb keeps only in-frame clonotypes and omits some of them. The repertoire includes millions of clones, under 95% of them detected once, and 1.5% to 2% sits in the top ten. The data stem from a study of shared clonotypes between healthy human individuals. CDR3 length: 16 residues. The V gene lost 0 bases and the J gene lost 3 bases, with 15 bases spanning the gap. Germline V gene sequence: CDR1 MGHRA, CDR2 YSYEKL. CD45RO-negative CD8 cells positively selected for CCR7 made up the naive population, which excluded terminally differentiated effector memory CD45RA+ cells.

This receptor was identified in a man aged 18 to 29 in good health. Some clones in this sample may be carry-over from other donors' samples. The chain combines TRBV4-1 with TRBJ2-7; a weak D match, TRBD2 (5 bases). Sequenced input: naive CD8+ T cells from PBMCs. The CDR3 DNA follows: TGCGCCAGCAGCCAAGAGCGGGCGCAATCTTTCTACGAGCAGTACTTC. It translates to CASSQERAQSFYEQYF.